The 15 T cell receptor beta chains reported below all come from one sample, sequenced in a study of blood T cell dynamics during melanoma immunotherapy. Sequenced by immunoSEQ multiplex PCR; TCRdb stores in-frame clones only, minus some. The sample lists roughly 15,000 clones; under 90% were seen once. Documented time point: pre-treatment baseline. This specimen was blood, taken from a patient treated with checkpoint blockade. The source is a human donor with melanoma.

This clone was observed a single time. V is TRBV5-1 and J is TRBJ2-2; maybe TRBD2 (5 bases). V gave up 0 bases and J gave up 4 bases, with 10 bases separating them. The V gene's germline CDR1 is SGHRS and CDR2 YFSETQ. The CDR3 covers 15 residues. The CDR3 reads CASSLGGSGTGELFF. The CDR3 DNA is TGCGCCAGCAGCTTGGGAGGGAGCGGCACCGGGGAGCTGTTTTTT.

The chain employs TRBV9 and TRBJ2-2; no reliable D call. CDR1 and CDR2 from the germline V gene are SGDLS and YYNGEE. The CDR3 runs 15 residues. V was shortened by 3 bases and J by 2 bases, with 11 bases between the two germline ends. For the CDR3, the DNA is TGTGCCAGCAGCGCTACATGGTTTAACACCGGGGAGCTGTTTTTT. Translation gives CASSATWFNTGELFF.

The chain couples TRBV4-2 to TRBJ1-6; weak D call: TRBD1 (5 bases). The length of the CDR3 is 14 residues. The germline CDR1 and CDR2 sequences are LGHNA and YNFKEQ. Trimming removed 0 bases at V and 10 bases at J, with 10 bases between. CDR3 region: CASSQDGGNSPLHF. CDR3 coding DNA: TGTGCCAGCAGCCAAGATGGGGGGAACTCACCCCTCCACTTT.

The chain has TRBV6-5 and TRBJ1-1; no reliable D call. CDR1 MNHEY and CDR2 SVGAGI come from the germline V gene. This CDR3 spans 14 amino acids. Trimming cost V 5 bases and J 1 base, with 11 bases left between them. The chain's CDR3 is CASSRPSGNTEAFF. The CDR3 DNA is TGTGCCAGCAGTCGCCCCTCAGGGAACACTGAAGCTTTCTTT.

CDR3 sequence: CASSLGLTLQETQYF. DNA for the CDR3: TGTGCCAGCAGCTTGGGGCTGACCCTTCAGGAGACCCAGTACTTC. The rearrangement links TRBV5-6 to TRBJ2-5; D remains unclear. Deletions cut 0 bases from V and 5 bases from J, with 14 bases between. CDR1 and CDR2 (germline): SGHDT, YYEEEE. The CDR3 spans 15 residues. Filled out from reference TRBV5-6 and TRBJ2-5, the complete variable domain reads DAGVTQSPTHLIKTRGQQVTLRCSPKSGHDTVSWYQQALGQGPQFIFQYYEEEERQRGNFPDRFSGHQFPNYSSELNVNALLLGDSALYLCASSLGLTLQETQYFGPGTRLLVL.

This chain uses TRBV19 with TRBJ1-5, with a tentative D call TRBD1 (5 bases). Germline-derived CDR1 and CDR2 are LNHDA and SQIVND (reference sequence). Trimming removed 3 bases at V and 6 bases at J, with 15 bases between. The CDR3 sequence is 15 residues long. CDR3 in amino acids: CASSIGTSPGQPQHF. CDR3 DNA sequence: TGTGCCAGTAGTATCGGGACGTCTCCTGGTCAGCCCCAGCATTTT.

The CDR3 is CASSEGLAGGTGELFF. Written as DNA, the CDR3 is TGTGCCAGCAGCGAGGGACTAGCGGGGGGGACCGGGGAGCTGTTTTTT. This rearrangement joins TRBV9 to TRBJ2-2; 16 bases align to TRBD2. Germline CDR1 and CDR2: SGDLS and YYNGEE. The CDR3 loop spans 16 amino acids. Unmatched junction bases numbered 1, after V lost 3 bases and J lost 5 bases.

The V call is TRBV19, the J call TRBJ1-2; D is perhaps TRBD1 (6 bases). The CDR3 length is 17 residues. CDR1 is LNHDA and CDR2 is SQIVND in the germline V gene (reference sequence). Between the trimmed V and J ends, which lost 4 bases and 2 bases, there was a span of 20 bases. The CDR3 loop reads CASSKGPRQGPNYGYTF. The DNA for the CDR3 is TGTGCCAGTAGTAAGGGGCCCCGGCAGGGGCCGAACTATGGCTACACCTTC.

This clone was counted between two and nine times. V gene TRBV7-6 combines with J gene TRBJ2-5; 13 bases line up with TRBD2. Germline CDR1 is SGHVS and CDR2 is FNYEAQ. The CDR3 runs 20 residues. After removal of 5 bases from V and 4 bases from J, the junction contained 19 bases not matched to a gene. The chain's CDR3 is CASSHRPRLAGGTLGETQYF. The CDR3 nucleotides read TGTGCCAGCAGCCACCGGCCCCGACTAGCGGGGGGCACATTGGGAGAGACCCAGTACTTC.

This clone has a single count. The chain links TRBV6-5 to TRBJ2-2, with a tentative D call TRBD1 (6 bases). Trimming removed 6 bases from V and 5 bases from J, with 13 bases in between. The length of the CDR3 is 14 residues. Per the germline V gene, CDR1 is MNHEY and CDR2 is SVGAGI. DNA for the CDR3: TGTGCCAGCAGGACCGGACAGTTGACCGGGGAGCTGTTTTTT. Its translation is CASRTGQLTGELFF.

V usage is TRBV13 and J usage is TRBJ1-2, with D tentatively TRBD1 (5 bases). The CDR3 has 18 residues. Trimming cost V 0 bases and J 4 bases, with 21 bases left between them. Per the germline V gene, CDR1 is PRHDT and CDR2 is FYEKMQ (reference sequence). CDR3 DNA sequence: TGTGCCAGCAGCTTAGGGGGAATTACTGGGGGAGAGCTCTATGGCTACACCTTC. Its protein is CASSLGGITGGELYGYTF.

This clone turned up a few times. This rearrangement joins TRBV9 to TRBJ2-3, with unresolved D. V dropped 4 bases and J dropped 7 bases, with 16 bases sitting between them. CDR1 SGDLS and CDR2 YYNGEE come from the germline V gene. This CDR3 is built from 14 residues. As DNA, the CDR3 is TGTGCCAGCAGCCCCCAGTACTCCACGAATACGCAGTATTTT. It yields the protein CASSPQYSTNTQYF.

Comments on this clone: Other DNA sequences from this sample encode an identical CDR3 as well. V usage is TRBV19 and J usage is TRBJ1-5, with 9 bases fitting TRBD1. J lost 5 bases, V lost 3 bases, and 2 bases had no gene match. The germline gives CDR1 LNHDA, CDR2 SQIVND (reference sequence). The CDR3 contains 14 residues. For the CDR3, the DNA is TGTGCCAGTAGTATTTGGACAGGGGATCAGCCCCAGCATTTT. It encodes CASSIWTGDQPQHF.

The rearrangement uses TRBV5-4 and TRBJ2-5; D perhaps matches TRBD1 (5 bases). In germline, CDR1 is SGHNT, CDR2 YYREEE (reference sequence). The CDR3 is made up of 15 amino acids. The ends were cut back, 5 bases at V and 2 bases at J, with 16 bases in the middle. CDR3 in amino acids: CASSSDGGAQETQYF. CDR3 bases: TGTGCCAGCAGTTCAGACGGTGGGGCACAAGAGACCCAGTACTTC.

The rearrangement uses TRBV6-1 and TRBJ1-5; TRBD1 might be the D (5 bases). V was shortened by 0 bases and J by 15 bases, with 12 bases between the two germline ends. The CDR3 covers 12 residues. The germline V gene has CDR1 MNHNS and CDR2 SASEGT. The CDR3 DNA sequence: TGTGCCAGCAGTGAAGCGAGGGGTTTCGGGCATTTT. As protein: CASSEARGFGHF.